The rows below give T cell receptor beta chains drawn from one sample of a study of regulatory T cells in long-lasting Graves disease. TCRdb reprocessed the multiplex PCR reads with MiXCR, giving one entry per CDR3 protein. The profile shows about 290,000 distinct CDR3 sequences, around 21% of them singletons. The sequencing here drew on peripheral blood mononuclear cells (PBMCs), taken when the disease was refractory, from a patient treated with antithyroid drugs. The source is a female donor with Graves disease. CDR3s include the opening cysteine and the closing phenylalanine or tryptophan. The order of the fields is V gene, J gene, clone size, D gene, CDR3 protein, CDR3 DNA. The D gene is left open where the match is weak. Clone size appears in some rows only: once, few, many, or a class for an expanded clone.

V gene: TRBV4-1
J gene: TRBJ1-1
clone size: .
D gene: .
CDR3 protein: CASSQGRGATEAFF
CDR3 DNA: TGCGCCAGCAGCCAAGGTAGGGGTGCCACTGAAGCTTTCTTT

V gene: TRBV6-5
J gene: TRBJ2-2
clone size: .
D gene: .
CDR3 protein: CASSYSRPGFVVKLFF
CDR3 DNA: TGTGCCAGCAGTTACTCGAGGCCCGGCTTCGTGGTTAAGCTGTTTTTT

V gene: TRBV10-3
J gene: TRBJ1-1
clone size: many
D gene: .
CDR3 protein: CAISELIGTEAFF
CDR3 DNA: TGTGCCATCAGTGAGCTCATAGGCACTGAAGCTTTCTTT

V gene: TRBV2
J gene: TRBJ1-6
clone size: many
D gene: .
CDR3 protein: CASSEEGTGSPLHF
CDR3 DNA: TGTGCCAGCAGTGAGGAGGGTACGGGATCACCCCTCCACTTT

V gene: TRBV11-2
J gene: TRBJ1-4
clone size: many
D gene: .
CDR3 protein: CASSSGGIGEKLFF
CDR3 DNA: TGTGCCAGCAGCTCCGGGGGTATCGGTGAAAAACTGTTTTTT

V gene: TRBV28
J gene: TRBJ2-4
clone size: many
D gene: .
CDR3 protein: CASSLGLAKNIQYF
CDR3 DNA: TGTGCCAGCAGCTTAGGACTAGCCAAAAACATTCAGTACTTC

V gene: TRBV6-5
J gene: TRBJ2-7
clone size: many
D gene: .
CDR3 protein: CASSYSNLQAYEQYF
CDR3 DNA: TGTGCCAGCAGTTACTCGAATTTGCAGGCCTACGAGCAGTACTTC

V gene: TRBV6-2/TRBV6-3
J gene: TRBJ2-2
clone size: .
D gene: TRBD1
CDR3 protein: CASSYSAGTGAGELFF
CDR3 DNA: TGTGCCAGCAGTTACTCGGCCGGGACAGGGGCCGGGGAGCTGTTTTTT

V gene: TRBV6-1
J gene: TRBJ1-3
clone size: .
D gene: .
CDR3 protein: CASMGFRRDNRLSGNTIYF
CDR3 DNA: TGTGCCAGCATGGGTTTTCGAAGGGACAACCGACTCTCTGGAAACACCATATATTTT

V gene: TRBV10-2
J gene: TRBJ1-2
clone size: .
D gene: .
CDR3 protein: CASSPRDTSFYDNYGYTF
CDR3 DNA: TGCGCCAGCAGCCCCCGCGACACTAGCTTTTACGATAACTATGGCTACACCTTC

V gene: TRBV18
J gene: TRBJ2-5
clone size: .
D gene: .
CDR3 protein: CASSTLDEETQYF
CDR3 DNA: TGTGCCAGCTCAACACTCGACGAAGAGACCCAGTACTTC

V gene: TRBV2
J gene: TRBJ2-7
clone size: .
D gene: .
CDR3 protein: CASSRLAVRADSSYEQYF
CDR3 DNA: TGTGCCAGCAGCCGCTTGGCGGTTAGGGCGGACAGCTCCTACGAGCAGTACTTC

V gene: TRBV7-2
J gene: TRBJ2-3
clone size: many
D gene: .
CDR3 protein: CASSWDRSTDTQYF
CDR3 DNA: TGTGCCAGCAGCTGGGACCGGAGCACAGATACGCAGTATTTT

V gene: TRBV20-1
J gene: TRBJ1-1
clone size: many
D gene: .
CDR3 protein: CSASKQGYTEAFF
CDR3 DNA: TGCAGTGCTAGTAAACAAGGCTACACTGAAGCTTTCTTT

V gene: TRBV27
J gene: TRBJ2-3
clone size: many
D gene: .
CDR3 protein: CASSFGSRAGDTQYF
CDR3 DNA: TGTGCCAGCAGTTTTGGGAGCCGGGCGGGAGATACGCAGTATTTT

V gene: TRBV28
J gene: TRBJ1-4
clone size: many
D gene: .
CDR3 protein: CASSSLLRDINEKLFF
CDR3 DNA: TGTGCCAGCAGCTCCCTCCTCCGGGACATCAATGAAAAACTGTTTTTT

V gene: TRBV10-3
J gene: TRBJ1-5
clone size: few
D gene: .
CDR3 protein: CAISEQQGVGQPQHF
CDR3 DNA: TGTGCCATCAGTGAGCAACAGGGCGTGGGTCAGCCCCAGCATTTT

V gene: TRBV29-1
J gene: TRBJ2-2
clone size: .
D gene: .
CDR3 protein: CSVGGVNGELFF
CDR3 DNA: TGCAGCGTTGGAGGAGTAAACGGGGAGCTGTTTTTT

V gene: TRBV20-1
J gene: TRBJ2-7
clone size: many
D gene: .
CDR3 protein: CSARDSETISYEQYF
CDR3 DNA: TGCAGTGCTAGAGATTCAGAGACCATCTCCTACGAGCAGTACTTC

V gene: TRBV7-2
J gene: TRBJ1-5
clone size: .
D gene: .
CDR3 protein: CASSFSGAGTINQPQHF
CDR3 DNA: TGTGCCAGCAGCTTTTCTGGGGCAGGAACTATAAATCAGCCCCAGCATTTT

V gene: TRBV5-1
J gene: TRBJ2-7
clone size: .
D gene: TRBD1
CDR3 protein: CASSLAGTGTFEQYF
CDR3 DNA: TGCGCCAGCAGCTTGGCCGGGACAGGGACCTTCGAGCAGTACTTC

V gene: TRBV19
J gene: TRBJ1-1
clone size: .
D gene: .
CDR3 protein: CASSIDTEDTEAFF
CDR3 DNA: TGTGCCAGTAGTATAGATACAGAGGACACTGAAGCTTTCTTT

V gene: TRBV6-5
J gene: TRBJ2-2
clone size: .
D gene: TRBD1
CDR3 protein: CASSYPDRGPTNTGELFF
CDR3 DNA: TGTGCCAGCAGTTACCCCGACAGGGGACCCACGAACACCGGGGAGCTGTTTTTT

V gene: TRBV28
J gene: TRBJ2-3
clone size: few
D gene: .
CDR3 protein: CASSFLTTEGDTQYF
CDR3 DNA: TGTGCCAGCAGTTTTTTAACGACAGAAGGAGATACGCAGTATTTT

V gene: TRBV4-3
J gene: TRBJ2-7
clone size: .
D gene: TRBD1
CDR3 protein: CASSQDVGQNSYEQYF
CDR3 DNA: TGCGCCAGCAGCCAAGATGTGGGACAGAACTCCTACGAGCAGTACTTC

V gene: TRBV6-1
J gene: TRBJ1-5
clone size: few
D gene: .
CDR3 protein: CASRVQPNQPQHF
CDR3 DNA: TGTGCCAGCAGGGTACAGCCTAATCAGCCCCAGCATTTT

V gene: TRBV10-3
J gene: TRBJ1-6
clone size: few
D gene: TRBD1
CDR3 protein: CAISPGTGQGNSPLHF
CDR3 DNA: TGTGCCATCAGTCCCGGGACAGGACAAGGGAATTCACCCCTCCACTTT

V gene: TRBV20-1
J gene: TRBJ1-5
clone size: .
D gene: .
CDR3 protein: CSAKRQENSNQPQHF
CDR3 DNA: TGCAGTGCAAAAAGACAGGAAAATAGCAATCAGCCCCAGCATTTT

V gene: TRBV15
J gene: TRBJ2-1
clone size: .
D gene: TRBD2
CDR3 protein: CATSRDARLAGTRNEQFF
CDR3 DNA: TGTGCCACCAGCAGAGATGCGAGACTAGCGGGAACGCGCAATGAGCAGTTCTTC

V gene: TRBV27
J gene: TRBJ2-7
clone size: many
D gene: TRBD1
CDR3 protein: CASSLLRDRGHEQYF
CDR3 DNA: TGTGCCAGCAGTCTACTCCGGGACAGGGGCCACGAGCAGTACTTC

V gene: TRBV2
J gene: TRBJ2-5
clone size: .
D gene: TRBD2
CDR3 protein: CASSEAGPTSGSREAQYF
CDR3 DNA: TGTGCCAGCAGTGAAGCGGGGCCGACTAGCGGGAGTAGAGAAGCCCAGTACTTC

V gene: TRBV20-1
J gene: TRBJ2-5
clone size: many
D gene: .
CDR3 protein: CSAGEVYFQETQYF
CDR3 DNA: TGCAGTGCTGGAGAAGTTTACTTCCAAGAGACCCAGTACTTC

V gene: TRBV7-2
J gene: TRBJ2-5
clone size: many
D gene: .
CDR3 protein: CASSLAVAGLVETQYF
CDR3 DNA: TGTGCCAGCAGCTTAGCCGTGGCTGGATTAGTGGAGACCCAGTACTTC

V gene: TRBV19
J gene: TRBJ1-1
clone size: many
D gene: TRBD1
CDR3 protein: CASSSRQGRPNTEAFF
CDR3 DNA: TGTGCCAGTAGTAGCCGACAGGGCCGTCCGAACACTGAAGCTTTCTTT

V gene: TRBV11-2
J gene: TRBJ2-2
clone size: .
D gene: .
CDR3 protein: CASSLGPGIFGELFF
CDR3 DNA: TGTGCCAGCAGCCTGGGCCCGGGTATCTTCGGGGAGCTGTTTTTT

V gene: TRBV28
J gene: TRBJ2-7
clone size: many
D gene: TRBD1
CDR3 protein: CASSGGTGDGEQYF
CDR3 DNA: TGTGCCAGCTCAGGCGGGACAGGGGACGGCGAGCAGTACTTC

V gene: TRBV28
J gene: TRBJ2-5
clone size: few
D gene: TRBD2
CDR3 protein: CASTLGGNQETQYF
CDR3 DNA: TGTGCCAGCACCCTCGGGGGGAACCAAGAGACCCAGTACTTC

V gene: TRBV27
J gene: TRBJ2-1
clone size: .
D gene: TRBD2
CDR3 protein: CASSRPGTSGNEQFF
CDR3 DNA: TGTGCCAGCAGTCGCCCCGGGACTAGCGGGAATGAGCAGTTCTTC

V gene: TRBV4-1
J gene: TRBJ2-5
clone size: .
D gene: TRBD2
CDR3 protein: CASSQERALGGVGQETQYF
CDR3 DNA: TGCGCCAGCAGCCAAGAGCGCGCCCTCGGGGGGGTTGGTCAAGAGACCCAGTACTTC

V gene: TRBV14
J gene: TRBJ2-1
clone size: .
D gene: .
CDR3 protein: CASSQIPINEQFF
CDR3 DNA: TGTGCCAGCAGCCAAATCCCGATTAATGAGCAGTTCTTC

V gene: TRBV6-1
J gene: TRBJ2-4
clone size: few
D gene: .
CDR3 protein: CASAEAGWSKNIQYF
CDR3 DNA: TGTGCCAGCGCTGAAGCGGGTTGGTCCAAAAACATTCAGTACTTC

V gene: TRBV5-4
J gene: TRBJ2-7
clone size: .
D gene: TRBD1
CDR3 protein: CASSSLRQGVSYEQYF
CDR3 DNA: TGTGCCAGCAGCTCTCTACGACAGGGGGTTTCCTACGAGCAGTACTTC

V gene: TRBV6-5
J gene: TRBJ1-1
clone size: many
D gene: .
CDR3 protein: CASSFPGRSTEAFF
CDR3 DNA: TGTGCCAGCAGTTTCCCGGGACGGTCCACTGAAGCTTTCTTT

V gene: TRBV20-1
J gene: TRBJ2-2
clone size: few
D gene: .
CDR3 protein: CSASQTSLYHTGELFF
CDR3 DNA: TGCAGTGCTTCGCAGACTAGTCTTTACCACACCGGGGAGCTGTTTTTT

V gene: TRBV7-2
J gene: TRBJ1-1
clone size: few
D gene: .
CDR3 protein: CASSLSEGQGKAFF
CDR3 DNA: TGTGCCAGCAGCTTATCTGAAGGGCAGGGGAAAGCTTTCTTT

V gene: TRBV14
J gene: TRBJ2-1
clone size: once
D gene: .
CDR3 protein: CASSRGLHHLFF
CDR3 DNA: TGTGCCAGCAGCCGGGGACTCCACCACTTGTTCTTC